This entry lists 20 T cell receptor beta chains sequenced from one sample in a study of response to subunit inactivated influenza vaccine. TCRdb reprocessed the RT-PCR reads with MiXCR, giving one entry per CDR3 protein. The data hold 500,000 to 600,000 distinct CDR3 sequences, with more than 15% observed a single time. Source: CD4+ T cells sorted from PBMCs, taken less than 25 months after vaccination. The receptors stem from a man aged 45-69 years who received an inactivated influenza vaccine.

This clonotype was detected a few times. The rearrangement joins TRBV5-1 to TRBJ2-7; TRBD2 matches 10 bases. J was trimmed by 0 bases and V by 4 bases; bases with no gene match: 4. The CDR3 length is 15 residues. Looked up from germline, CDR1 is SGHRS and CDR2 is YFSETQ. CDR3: CASSTGLADSYEQYF. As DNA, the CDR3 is TGCGCCAGCAGCACCGGACTAGCGGACTCCTACGAGCAGTACTTC.

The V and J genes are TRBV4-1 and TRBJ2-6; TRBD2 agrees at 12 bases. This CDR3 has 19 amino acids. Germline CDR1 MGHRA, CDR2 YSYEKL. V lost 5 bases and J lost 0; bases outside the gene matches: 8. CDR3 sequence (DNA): TGCGCCAGCAGCGCCGGGACTAGCGGGTCATACTCTGGGGCCAACGTCCTGACTTTC. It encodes CASSAGTSGSYSGANVLTF.

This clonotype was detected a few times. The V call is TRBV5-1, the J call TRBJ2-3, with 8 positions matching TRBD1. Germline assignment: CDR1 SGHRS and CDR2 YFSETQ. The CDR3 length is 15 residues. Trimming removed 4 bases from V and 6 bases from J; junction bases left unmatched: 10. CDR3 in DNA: TGCGCCAGCAGCAGAGGGACAGGCCCTCGGGATACGCAGTATTTT. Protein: CASSRGTGPRDTQYF.

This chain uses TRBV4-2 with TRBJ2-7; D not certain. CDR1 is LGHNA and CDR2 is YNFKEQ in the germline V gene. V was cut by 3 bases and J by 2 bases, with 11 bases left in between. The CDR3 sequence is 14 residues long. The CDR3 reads CASSHPTAPYEQYF. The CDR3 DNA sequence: TGTGCCAGCAGCCATCCCACTGCCCCCTACGAGCAGTACTTC.

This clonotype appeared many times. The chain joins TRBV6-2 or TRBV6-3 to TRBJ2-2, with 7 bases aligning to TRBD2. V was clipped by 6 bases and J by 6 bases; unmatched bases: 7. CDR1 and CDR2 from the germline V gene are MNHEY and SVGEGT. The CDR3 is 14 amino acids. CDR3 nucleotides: TGTGCCAGCAGGAGAGGCGGGAGCTCCGGGGAGCTGTTTTTT. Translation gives CASRRGGSSGELFF.

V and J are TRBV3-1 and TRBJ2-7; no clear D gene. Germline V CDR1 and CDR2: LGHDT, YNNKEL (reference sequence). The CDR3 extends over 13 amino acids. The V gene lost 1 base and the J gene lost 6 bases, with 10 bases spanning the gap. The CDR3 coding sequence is TGTGCCAGCAGCCAAGGCTCCAGGACCGAGCAGTACTTC. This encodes CASSQGSRTEQYF.

The CDR3 spells CASSKTRDRGRKETQYF. CDR3 DNA: TGTGCCAGCAGCAAAACCCGGGACAGGGGGCGCAAAGAGACCCAGTACTTC. This chain connects TRBV7-8 to TRBJ2-5; 12 bases are shared with TRBD1. V shed 5 bases, J shed 3 bases, and the junction held 10 bases outside the gene matches. The CDR3 consists of 17 residues. Germline CDR1 SGHVS, CDR2 FQNEAQ.

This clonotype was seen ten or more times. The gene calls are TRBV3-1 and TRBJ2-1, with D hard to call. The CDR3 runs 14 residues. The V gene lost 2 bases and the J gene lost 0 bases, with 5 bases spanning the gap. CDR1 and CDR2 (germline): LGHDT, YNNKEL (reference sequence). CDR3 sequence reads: CASSQRSSYNEQFF. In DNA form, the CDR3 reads TGTGCCAGCAGCCAACGCAGCTCCTACAATGAGCAGTTCTTC.

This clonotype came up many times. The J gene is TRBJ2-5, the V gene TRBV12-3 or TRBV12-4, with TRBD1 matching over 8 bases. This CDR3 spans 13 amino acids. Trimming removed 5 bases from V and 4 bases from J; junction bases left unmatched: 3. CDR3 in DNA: TGTGCCAGCAGTCCAGGGGGCGCAGAGACCCAGTACTTC. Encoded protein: CASSPGGAETQYF.

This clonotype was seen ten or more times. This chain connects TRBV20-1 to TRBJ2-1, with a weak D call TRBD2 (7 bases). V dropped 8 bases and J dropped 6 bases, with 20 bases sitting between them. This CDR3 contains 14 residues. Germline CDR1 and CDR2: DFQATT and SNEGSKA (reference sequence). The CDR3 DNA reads TGCAGTCTCACCCGGGGGGCTAGAAGCAATGAGCAGTTCTTC. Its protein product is CSLTRGARSNEQFF.

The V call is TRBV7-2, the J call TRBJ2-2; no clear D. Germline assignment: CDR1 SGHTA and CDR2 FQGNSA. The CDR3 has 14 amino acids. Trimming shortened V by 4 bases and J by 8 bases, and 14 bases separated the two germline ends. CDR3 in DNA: TGTGCCAGCAGCTCCCACGGTGGTTCTGGGGAGCTGTTTTTT. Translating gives CASSSHGGSGELFF.

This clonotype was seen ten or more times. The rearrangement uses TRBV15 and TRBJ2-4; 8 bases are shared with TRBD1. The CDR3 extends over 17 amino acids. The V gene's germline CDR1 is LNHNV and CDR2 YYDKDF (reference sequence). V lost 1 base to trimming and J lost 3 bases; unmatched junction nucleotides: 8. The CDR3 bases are TGTGCCACCAGCAGAGGAGTTGGACAGGGAGACAAAAACATTCAGTACTTC. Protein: CATSRGVGQGDKNIQYF.

CDR3 in amino acids: CASSSGQGWNTQYF. CDR3 bases: TGCGCCAGCAGCTCCGGACAGGGGTGGAATACGCAGTATTTT. This chain uses TRBV4-1 with TRBJ2-3; TRBD1 agrees at 9 bases. This CDR3 has 14 residues. The germline V gene has CDR1 MGHRA and CDR2 YSYEKL. J was trimmed by 7 bases and V by 5 bases; bases with no gene match: 7.

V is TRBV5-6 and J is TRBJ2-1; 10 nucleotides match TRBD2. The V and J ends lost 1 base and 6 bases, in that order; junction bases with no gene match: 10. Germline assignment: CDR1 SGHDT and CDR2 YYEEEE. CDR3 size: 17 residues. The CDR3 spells CASSLKSLAGASNEQFF. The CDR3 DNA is TGTGCCAGCAGCTTGAAGAGTCTAGCGGGGGCCTCCAATGAGCAGTTCTTC.

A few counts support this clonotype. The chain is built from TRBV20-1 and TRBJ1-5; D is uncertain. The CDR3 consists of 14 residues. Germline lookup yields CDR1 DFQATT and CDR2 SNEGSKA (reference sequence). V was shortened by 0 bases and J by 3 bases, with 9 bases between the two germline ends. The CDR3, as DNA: TGCAGTGCTAGAGACCCTATTGTCAATCAGCCCCAGCATTTT. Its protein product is CSARDPIVNQPQHF.

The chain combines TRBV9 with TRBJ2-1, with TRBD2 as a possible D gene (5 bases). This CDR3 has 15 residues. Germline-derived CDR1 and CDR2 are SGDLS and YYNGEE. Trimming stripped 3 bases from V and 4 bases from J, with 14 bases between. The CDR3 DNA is TGTGCCAGCAGCGCCCGTGGGAGCGAGTACAATGAGCAGTTCTTC. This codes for CASSARGSEYNEQFF.

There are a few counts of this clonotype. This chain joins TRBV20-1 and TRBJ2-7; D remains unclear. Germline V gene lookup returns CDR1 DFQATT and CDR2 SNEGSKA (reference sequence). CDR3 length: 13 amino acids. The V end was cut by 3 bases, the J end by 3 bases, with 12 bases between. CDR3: CSARGRAVYEQYF. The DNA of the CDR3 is TGCAGTGCTAGGGGCCGTGCGGTCTACGAGCAGTACTTC.

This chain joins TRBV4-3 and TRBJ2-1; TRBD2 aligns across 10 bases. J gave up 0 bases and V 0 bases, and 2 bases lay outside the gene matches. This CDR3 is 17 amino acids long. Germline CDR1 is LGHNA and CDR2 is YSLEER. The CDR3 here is CASSQDASGSSYNEQFF. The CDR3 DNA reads TGCGCCAGCAGCCAAGATGCTAGCGGGAGCTCCTACAATGAGCAGTTCTTC.

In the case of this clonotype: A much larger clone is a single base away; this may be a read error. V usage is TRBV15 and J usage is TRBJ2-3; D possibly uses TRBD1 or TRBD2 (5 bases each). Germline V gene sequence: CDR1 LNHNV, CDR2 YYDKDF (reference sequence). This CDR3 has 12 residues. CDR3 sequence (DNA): TGTGCCCCCAGCGGACATCTCCCTACGCAGTATTTT. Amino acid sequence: CAPSGHLPTQYF.

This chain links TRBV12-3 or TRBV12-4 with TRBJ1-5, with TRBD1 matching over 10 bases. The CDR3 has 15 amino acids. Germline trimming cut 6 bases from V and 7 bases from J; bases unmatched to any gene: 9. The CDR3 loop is CASSTGTGAVQPQHF. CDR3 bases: TGTGCCAGCAGCACAGGGACAGGGGCTGTGCAGCCCCAGCATTTT.